This T cell receptor (beta chain) was observed in a study of early T cells in non-severe SARS-CoV-2 infection (TCRdb year 2021). Regarding the complete study: Because TCR sequencing relied on bulk RNA taken from unsorted whole blood, pairing of alpha and beta chains was not possible. Points the paper makes about the study in general: Matching against VDJdb was skewed toward anti-spike CD8 responses, likely underestimated virus-specific expansions, and missed private and CD4 specificities.

CDR1 and CDR2 are read off the germline V gene as SGHTA and FQGTGA. The CDR3 starts with the cysteine, ends with the phenylalanine, and has 15 residues. Only the CDR3 part of the read is kept: 45 bases, read in frame from the first base. V loses 3 bases of germline sequence and J loses 4 bases, and the interval between the two ends is 10 bases. This clonotype has a count of ten or more. Its antigen remains undetermined. Qualities for individual bases were not recorded, and no much larger clone is one base off. This was a case-control study nested in a cohort of healthcare workers in London, UK, who had nasopharyngeal swab PCR tests and blood samples taken every week. Healthcare workers were enrolled in the week of the UK lockdown, from 23 to 31 March 2020, and were followed every week for up to about 15 weeks. Library prep was done by 5' RACE. Sequencing was performed on a NextSeq 500. In the TCR library protocol, unique molecular identifiers were attached to individual cDNA molecules to correct for PCR bias and sequencing error. Both TCR alpha and beta chains were sequenced, and tight co-correlation was observed between alpha and beta sequence abundances in each sample. Turning to the authors' computational methods: Decombinator V4 was used to annotate the V gene, J gene and CDR3 of the TCR sequences. TCRs were defined as expanded if a significant change between any two time points was detected under a Poisson model with p below 0.0001. Abundances of TCRs were expressed as counts per million after normalisation to the total number of TCRs sequenced in each sample. TRAV1-2 paired with TRAJ12, TRAJ20 or TRAJ33 defined MAIT TCRs, while TRAV10 paired with TRAJ18 defined iNKT TCRs. A search of VDJdb, accessed on 1 November 2021, was run for TCRs annotated to CMV, EBV and SARS-CoV-2, with TCRs annotated for multiple antigens excluded. The public reads were run again by TCRdb, first through fastp at Q25 and then through MiXCR, and only productive beta chains were kept. Each record represents a unique CDR3 protein, reported with the most common genes and DNA among its rows. These V and J calls are TCRdb output, not the study's own analysis. The sample table lists 30,000 to 40,000 distinct CDR3 sequences, approximately 9.2% of them with a count of one. Approximately 13% of the sample is held by the ten biggest clonotypes.

Sequenced input: whole blood. The chain is encoded by TRBV7-3 joined to TRBJ1-6, with the D gene call left open. The sequence was obtained from an adult who was a healthcare worker with PCR-confirmed SARS-CoV-2 infection or an uninfected control (not recorded which). The DNA sequence is as follows: TGTGCCAGCAGCTTGTCAGGAGGATATAATTCACCCCTCCACTTT. It specifies CASSLSGGYNSPLHF.